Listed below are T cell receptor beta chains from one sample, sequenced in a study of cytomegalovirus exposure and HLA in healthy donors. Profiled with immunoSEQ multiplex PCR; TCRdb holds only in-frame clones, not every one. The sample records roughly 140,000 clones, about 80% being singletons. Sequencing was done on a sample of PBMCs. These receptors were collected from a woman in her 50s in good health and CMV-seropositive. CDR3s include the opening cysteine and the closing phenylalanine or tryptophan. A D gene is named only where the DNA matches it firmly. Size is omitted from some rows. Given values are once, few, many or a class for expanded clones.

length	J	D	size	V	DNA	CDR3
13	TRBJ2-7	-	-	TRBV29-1	TGCAGCGTTGAGGACGGCGGGGACTACGAGCAGTACTTC	CSVEDGGDYEQYF
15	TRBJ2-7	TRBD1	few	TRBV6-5	TGTGCCAGCAGTAGACAGGGATCAGGCTCCTACGAGCAGTACTTC	CASSRQGSGSYEQYF
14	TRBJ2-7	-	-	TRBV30	TGTGCCTGGAGTGCCCTAGGACAGAACTACGAGCAGTACTTC	CAWSALGQNYEQYF
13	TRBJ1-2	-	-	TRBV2	TGTGCCAGCCTCGGGGTCTCCGCACGGGGCTACACCTTC	CASLGVSARGYTF
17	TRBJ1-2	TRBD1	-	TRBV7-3	TGTGCCAGCAGCTTAAAGCGAGGACAGGGGTTTAACTATGGCTACACCTTC	CASSLKRGQGFNYGYTF
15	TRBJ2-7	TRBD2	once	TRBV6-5	TGTGCCAGCAGTTACTTCGCGGGGGGATCCTACGAGCAGTACTTC	CASSYFAGGSYEQYF
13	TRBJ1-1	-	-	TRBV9	TGTGCCAGCAGCGTAGCAGAGAACACTGAAGCTTTCTTT	CASSVAENTEAFF
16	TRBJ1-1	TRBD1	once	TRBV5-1	TGCGCCAGCAGCTTGGGGACAGGGATCATGAACACTGAAGCTTTCTTT	CASSLGTGIMNTEAFF
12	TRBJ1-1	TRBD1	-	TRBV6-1	TGTGCCAGCAGACCCGGACAGGGGGGAGCTTTCTTT	CASRPGQGGAFF
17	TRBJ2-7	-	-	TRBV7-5	TGTGCCAGAAGCTCCAGCCCATATTGTGACAGGGGGGACGAGCAGTACTTC	CARSSSPYCDRGDEQYF
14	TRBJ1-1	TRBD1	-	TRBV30	TGTGCCTGGAGCTTCGGGACAGGCTTGGCTGAAGCTTTCTTT	CAWSFGTGLAEAFF
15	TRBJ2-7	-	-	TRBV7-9	TGTGCCAGCAGCTTACAAGGGGGGGTTACTTTCGAGCAGTACTTC	CASSLQGGVTFEQYF
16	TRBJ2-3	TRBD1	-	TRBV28	TGTGCCAGCAGTTTATGGGCGGGACAGGGATATAATACGCAGTATTTT	CASSLWAGQGYNTQYF
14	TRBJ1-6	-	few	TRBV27	TGTGCCAGCAGTTTAGGAACAGGGAATTCACCCCTCCACTTT	CASSLGTGNSPLHF
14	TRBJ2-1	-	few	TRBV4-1	TGCGCCAGCAGCCACCCCGGACTGGGGAATGAGCAGTTCTTC	CASSHPGLGNEQFF
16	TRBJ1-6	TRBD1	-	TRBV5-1	TGCGCCAGCAGCTTGGAAATACAGGGGAGAAATTCACCCCTCCACTTT	CASSLEIQGRNSPLHF
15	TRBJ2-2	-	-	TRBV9	TGTGCCAGCAGCTCCCCGGGACAAAACACCGGGGAGCTGTTTTTT	CASSSPGQNTGELFF
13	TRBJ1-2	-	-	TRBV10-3	TGTGCCATCGCGACAGCTCCGAACTATGGCTACACCTTC	CAIATAPNYGYTF
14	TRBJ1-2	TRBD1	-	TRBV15	TGTGCCACCAGCAGAGAGTTAGAGGGGGCGAACTACACCTTC	CATSRELEGANYTF
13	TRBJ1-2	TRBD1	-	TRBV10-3	TGTGCCATCAGCGCTACAGGGGGCTATGGCTACACCTTC	CAISATGGYGYTF
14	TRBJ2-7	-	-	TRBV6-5	TGTGCCAGCAGTTCCGACTACAAGGGCTACGAGCAGTACTTC	CASSSDYKGYEQYF
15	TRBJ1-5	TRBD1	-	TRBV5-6	TGTGCCAGCAGCATAGGGGGCGCCGGCAATCAGCCCCAGCATTTT	CASSIGGAGNQPQHF
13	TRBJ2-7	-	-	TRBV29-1	TGCAGCGTCATAGCCGGCCCCAGGGACGAGCAGTACTTC	CSVIAGPRDEQYF
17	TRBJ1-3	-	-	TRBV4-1	TGCGCCAGCAGCCAAGAGCCGCCGGGGAGCTCTGGAAACACCATATATTTT	CASSQEPPGSSGNTIYF
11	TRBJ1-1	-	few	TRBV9	TGTGCCAGCAGGGGCAGTGGGGAAGCTTTCTTT	CASRGSGEAFF
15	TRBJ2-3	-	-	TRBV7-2	TGTGCCAGCAGCTTATTAGCTACTAACACAGATACGCAGTATTTT	CASSLLATNTDTQYF
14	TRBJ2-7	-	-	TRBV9	TGTGCCAGCAGCCCCTGGGAGATGCCCTACGAGCAGTACTTC	CASSPWEMPYEQYF
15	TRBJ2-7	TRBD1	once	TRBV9	TGTGCCAGCAGCGTAGGACAGGGGCCCTCCTACGAGCAGTACTTC	CASSVGQGPSYEQYF
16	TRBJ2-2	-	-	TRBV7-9	TGTGCCAGCAGCTTAGCAAGGCAGGCGAACACCGGGGAGCTGTTTTTT	CASSLARQANTGELFF
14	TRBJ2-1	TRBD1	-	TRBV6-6	TGTGCCAGCAGTTGGGACAGACTCTCCAATGAGCAGTTCTTC	CASSWDRLSNEQFF
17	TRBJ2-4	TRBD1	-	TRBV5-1	TGCGCCAGCAGCCACGGGGACAGGGAATGGGGCAAAAACATTCAGTACTTC	CASSHGDREWGKNIQYF
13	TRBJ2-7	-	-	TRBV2	TGTGCCAGCAGAGACCCAGGCCGTAACGAGCAGTACTTC	CASRDPGRNEQYF
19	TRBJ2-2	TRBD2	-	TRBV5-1	TGCGCCAGCAGCCCCGACGGAAGAACTAGCGGGGCCTCCACCGGGGAGCTGTTTTTT	CASSPDGRTSGASTGELFF
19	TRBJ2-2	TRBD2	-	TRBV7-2	TGTGCCAGCAGCGTTGGGGCGGTGCTTAGAGCGGGGGGGCCCGGGGAGCTGTTTTTT	CASSVGAVLRAGGPGELFF
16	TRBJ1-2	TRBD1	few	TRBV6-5	TGTGCCAGCAGTTACATCAGGACAGGGGGTGGCTATGGCTACACCTTC	CASSYIRTGGGYGYTF
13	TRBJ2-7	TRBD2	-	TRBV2	TGTGCCACCCGGGAGGGGGGGGCCTACGAGCAGTACTTC	CATREGGAYEQYF
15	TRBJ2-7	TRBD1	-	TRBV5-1	TGCGCCAGCAGCCCCTGGGACAGGGGTATCTACGAGCAGTACTTC	CASSPWDRGIYEQYF
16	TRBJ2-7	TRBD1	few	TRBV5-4	TGTGCCAGCAGCGCCCCCGGGACAGGGGGGTTTGACGAGCAGTACTTC	CASSAPGTGGFDEQYF
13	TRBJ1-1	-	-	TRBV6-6	TGTGCCAGCAGGATCCCACAGGAAAGGGAAGCTTTCTTT	CASRIPQEREAFF
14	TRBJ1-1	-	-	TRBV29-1	TGCAGCGTCCCCGGGGGGGGAATATACACTGAAGCTTTCTTT	CSVPGGGIYTEAFF
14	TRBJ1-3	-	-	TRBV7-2	TGTGCCAGCACTAGGCAGAGCTCTGGAAACACCATATATTTT	CASTRQSSGNTIYF
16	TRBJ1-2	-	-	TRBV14	TGTGCCAGCAGCCGGGACAACACCTTAGCTGGGTTAGGCTACACCTTC	CASSRDNTLAGLGYTF
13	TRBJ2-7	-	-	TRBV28	TGTGCCAGCAGTTCAGCGAAGCCCTACGAGCAGTACTTC	CASSSAKPYEQYF
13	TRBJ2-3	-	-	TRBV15	TGTGCCACCAGCTCAGGGGTCACAGATACGCAGTATTTT	CATSSGVTDTQYF
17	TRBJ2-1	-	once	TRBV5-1	TGCGCCAGCAGCTTGGAGACAGTTTCAGGGCGGTACAATGAGCAGTTCTTC	CASSLETVSGRYNEQFF
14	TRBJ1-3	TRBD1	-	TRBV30	TGTGCCTGGAGCCAGGGGGCGGCTGGAAACACCATATATTTT	CAWSQGAAGNTIYF
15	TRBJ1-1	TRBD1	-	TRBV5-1	TGCGCCAGCAGTCCTGGGGACAGAAAAAACACTGAAGCTTTCTTT	CASSPGDRKNTEAFF
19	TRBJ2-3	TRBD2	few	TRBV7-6	TGTGCCAGCAGCTTAGGAGGGGGGACTAGCGGTTCTAGCACAGATACGCAGTATTTT	CASSLGGGTSGSSTDTQYF
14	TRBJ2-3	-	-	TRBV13	TGTGCCAGCAGTCGGAGCGGTAGCACAGATACGCAGTATTTT	CASSRSGSTDTQYF
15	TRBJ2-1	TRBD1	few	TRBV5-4	TGTGCCAGCAGCTCAGGACAGGGGTCTATCAATGAGCAGTTCTTC	CASSSGQGSINEQFF
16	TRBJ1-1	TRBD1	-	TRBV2	TGTGCCAGCAGTGAACCGGGACAGAACATGAACACTGAAGCTTTCTTT	CASSEPGQNMNTEAFF
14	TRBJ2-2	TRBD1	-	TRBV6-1	TGTGCCAGCAGTGAACTCAGGGGGCTGGGGGAGCTGTTTTTT	CASSELRGLGELFF
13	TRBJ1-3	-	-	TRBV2	TGTGCCAGCAGCGGAGTCTCTGGAAACACCATATATTTT	CASSGVSGNTIYF
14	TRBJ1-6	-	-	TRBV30	TGTGCCTGGAAGGCGGGAGTTAGTAATTCACCCCTCCACTTT	CAWKAGVSNSPLHF
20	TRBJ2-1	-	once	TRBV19	TGTGCCAGTAGTATCATGTATGCCAGGTTTCCCTCCCGAACCAACAATGAGCAGTTCTTC	CASSIMYARFPSRTNNEQFF
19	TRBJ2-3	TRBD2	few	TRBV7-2	TGTGCCAGCAGCCCTAGCCTCGGGATAGCGGGGGGGCCTGGAGATACGCAGTATTTT	CASSPSLGIAGGPGDTQYF
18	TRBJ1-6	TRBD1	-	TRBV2	TGTGCCAGCAGTACTTATCCCCGGACAGGATCGGGGGATTCACCCCTCCACTTT	CASSTYPRTGSGDSPLHF
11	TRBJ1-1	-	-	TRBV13	TGTGCCAGCAGCTTTGGGACAGAAGCTTTCTTT	CASSFGTEAFF